These 27 T cell receptor beta chains share one sample of origin, sequenced in a study of control samples from healthy donors and cancer patients. Profiled with immunoSEQ multiplex PCR; TCRdb holds only in-frame clones, not every one. The data contain about 100,000 clones, about 90% of them singletons. The sequenced sample consisted of blood. The receptors were sampled from a woman aged 45-59 years in good health.

This chain connects TRBV20-1 to TRBJ1-1, with unresolved D. This CDR3 spans 10 amino acids. Looked up from germline, CDR1 is DFQATT and CDR2 is SNEGSKA (reference sequence). Trimming cost V 5 bases and J 6 bases, with 7 bases left between them. CDR3 in DNA: TGCAGTGCTGCCCGGTCTGAAGCTTTCTTT. This gives the protein CSAARSEAFF.

This rearrangement joins TRBV5-8 to TRBJ1-3, with D unclear. Trimming took off 1 base at V and 4 bases at J, with 18 bases between the two ends. The CDR3 runs to 17 residues. Looked up from germline, CDR1 is SGHTS and CDR2 is YDEGEE. CDR3 DNA sequence: TGTGCCAGCAGCTTGAACGGCCTCCCGAGATTCGGAAACACCATATATTTT. The encoded protein is CASSLNGLPRFGNTIYF.

DNA of the CDR3: TGTGCCAGTACCTGGGAGGACCGACTCAATCAGCCCCAGCATTTT. Its protein is CASTWEDRLNQPQHF. The chain joins TRBV19 to TRBJ1-5; D is unresolved. The CDR3 loop spans 15 amino acids. Per germline, CDR1 LNHDA and CDR2 SQIVND (reference sequence). V was clipped by 7 bases and J by 3 bases, with 16 bases between them.

The chain uses TRBV29-1 and TRBJ1-1, with TRBD1 identical over 7 bases. The CDR3 is 18 residues long. Trimming took 6 bases from V and 3 from J; bases not matched to a gene: 22. The germline gives CDR1 SQVTM, CDR2 ANQGSEA. The CDR3 sequence: CSVRPGPRGLGGDTEAFF. For the CDR3, the DNA is TGCAGCGTGCGCCCCGGACCAAGGGGGCTTGGAGGGGACACTGAAGCTTTCTTT.

Written as DNA, the CDR3 is TGCGCCAGCAGCCTGGGACAGGGTGGGGTTGAGCAGTACTTC. Translating it yields CASSLGQGGVEQYF. The chain combines TRBV5-1 with TRBJ2-7, with 9 bases identical to TRBD1. This CDR3 is built from 14 residues. V shed 4 bases, J shed 7 bases, and the junction held 9 bases outside the gene matches. The germline V gene has CDR1 SGHRS and CDR2 YFSETQ.

The rearrangement links TRBV25-1 to TRBJ2-5, with TRBD1 matching 7 bases. This CDR3 contains 18 residues. V lost 2 bases and J lost 2; bases outside the gene matches: 14. The germline V gene has CDR1 MGHDK and CDR2 SYGVNS. In nucleotides, the CDR3 is TGTGCCAGCAGTGAACGTGAGGGGGCCCGAATGTTTCAAGAGACCCAGTACTTC. Translating it yields CASSEREGARMFQETQYF.

The chain links TRBV18 to TRBJ2-2, with D hard to call. Germline V lookup: CDR1 KGHSH, CDR2 LQKENI. Trimming took off 0 bases at V and 4 bases at J, with 21 bases between the two ends. The CDR3 sequence is 19 residues long. CDR3 protein: CASSPPTDPGTAPTGELFF. In DNA form, the CDR3 reads TGTGCCAGCTCACCACCGACCGATCCAGGCACGGCGCCCACCGGGGAGCTGTTTTTT.

The chain is built from TRBV7-3 and TRBJ1-6; perhaps TRBD1 as D (6 bases). V was shortened by 4 bases and J by 9 bases, with 10 bases between the two germline ends. The CDR3 has 13 residues. Germline-derived CDR1 and CDR2 are SGHTA and FQGTGA. CDR3 in DNA: TGTGCCAGCAGCTCTACAGGGAGTTCACCCCTCCACTTT. Translation gives CASSSTGSSPLHF.

The chain recombines TRBV2 with TRBJ2-4; 10 bases match TRBD1. Germline trimming cut 11 bases from V and 9 bases from J; bases unmatched to any gene: 10. CDR3 size: 13 residues. Germline lookup yields CDR1 SNHLY and CDR2 FYNNEI. CDR3 in DNA: TGTGCCGGAGAGGGGGGACAGGGGACCATTCAGTACTTC. Its translation: CAGEGGQGTIQYF.

The chain employs TRBV3-1 (or the pseudogene TRBV3-2) and TRBJ1-2; D call uncertain. The V gene's germline CDR1 is LGHDT and CDR2 YNNKEL (reference sequence). The ends were cut back, 3 bases at V and 4 bases at J, with 9 bases in the middle. The CDR3 totals 13 residues. The CDR3 region is CASSHGRSYGYTF. DNA for the CDR3: TGTGCCAGCAGCCATGGGCGGAGCTATGGCTACACCTTC.

CDR3 nucleotides: TGCGCCAGCAGACGTCAAAAGGGTTCCACCGGGGAGCTGTTTTTT. This encodes CASRRQKGSTGELFF. This chain connects TRBV4-3 to TRBJ2-2; no reliable D call. V gave up 6 bases and J gave up 4 bases, with 15 bases separating them. The V gene's germline CDR1 is LGHNA and CDR2 YSLEER. CDR3 length: 15 amino acids.

The CDR3 region has the DNA TGTGCCAGCAGTTTTGAAGGGCCGTATTCACCCCTCCACTTT. This codes for CASSFEGPYSPLHF. The gene calls are TRBV27 and TRBJ1-6; D is uncertain. V shed 3 bases and J shed 8 bases, with 11 bases lying between them. CDR1 and CDR2 (germline): MNHEY, SMNVEV (reference sequence). This CDR3 spans 14 amino acids.

This chain links TRBV19 with TRBJ2-5; D might be TRBD1 (6 bases). V gave up 5 bases and J gave up 9 bases, with 19 bases separating them. Germline CDR1 is LNHDA and CDR2 is SQIVND (reference sequence). The CDR3 has 14 amino acids. This CDR3 reads CASSGLQGPEAQYF. DNA of the CDR3: TGTGCCAGTAGTGGTCTTCAGGGGCCCGAGGCCCAGTACTTC.

The chain uses TRBV7-2 and TRBJ1-1; the D gene is possibly TRBD1 (5 bases). The germline V and J ends were trimmed by 1 base and 7 bases, with 10 bases remaining between them. Germline-derived CDR1 and CDR2 are SGHTA and FQGNSA. CDR3 length: 13 residues. This CDR3 is CASSLVGPFEAFF. Here the CDR3 DNA reads TGTGCCAGCAGCTTAGTGGGACCTTTTGAAGCTTTCTTT.

The genes are TRBV20-1 and TRBJ2-3, with 7 positions matching TRBD2. The CDR3 spans 11 residues. Germline V gene sequence: CDR1 DFQATT, CDR2 SNEGSKA (reference sequence). V was pared by 6 bases and J by 8 bases, with 5 bases of the junction left unmatched. CDR3 sequence: CSAPGGLTQYF. The CDR3 DNA is TGCAGTGCCCCGGGGGGACTTACGCAGTATTTT.

The rearrangement uses TRBV30 and TRBJ2-6; D is undetermined. The CDR3 length is 15 residues. Germline CDR1 and CDR2: GTSNPN and SVGIG (reference sequence). V lost 0 bases, J lost 1 base, and 7 bases lay in between. The CDR3 region has the DNA TGTGCCTGGAGTGTAGATGGATCTGGGGCCAACGTCCTGACTTTC. Its translation: CAWSVDGSGANVLTF. Using reference TRBV30 and TRBJ2-6 for the parts outside the CDR3, the full variable domain is SQTIHQWPATLVQPVGSPLSLECTVEGTSNPNLYWYRQAAGRGLQLLFYSVGIGQISSEVPQNLSASRPQDRQFILSSKKLLLSDSGFYLCAWSVDGSGANVLTFGAGSRLTVL.

The chain is built from TRBV19 and TRBJ2-5, with TRBD2 matching over 9 bases. Germline V gives CDR1 LNHDA, CDR2 SQIVND (reference sequence). Trimming took 3 bases from V and 4 from J; bases not matched to a gene: 12. The CDR3 runs to 17 residues. CDR3: CASSMGSLAGLLETQYF. The CDR3 coding sequence is TGTGCCAGTAGTATGGGTTCGCTAGCGGGATTATTAGAGACCCAGTACTTC. Looking up the rest from reference TRBV19 and TRBJ2-5 gives the full variable domain: DGGITQSPKYLFRKEGQNVTLSCEQNLNHDAMYWYRQDPGQGLRLIYYSQIVNDFQKGDIAEGYSVSREKKESFPLTVTSAQKNPTAFYLCASSMGSLAGLLETQYFGPGTRLLVL.

The V call is TRBV4-3, the J call TRBJ2-1, with TRBD2 identical over 10 bases. Germline CDR1 and CDR2: LGHNA and YSLEER. There are 18 residues in the CDR3. V lost 3 bases, J lost 8 bases, and 16 bases stayed unmatched. The CDR3 is CASSQISGGASGSYEQFF. CDR3 in DNA: TGCGCCAGCAGCCAGATTTCGGGCGGGGCTAGCGGGAGCTATGAGCAGTTCTTC.

CDR3 in DNA: TGTGCCGGGATCAGGGAGGTTACTCCCTACGAGCAGTACGTC. Amino acids: CAGIREVTPYEQYV. J is TRBJ2-7 and V is TRBV25-1; D might be TRBD2 (6 bases). Trimming removed 11 bases at V and 2 bases at J, with 19 bases between. Germline CDR1 MGHDK, CDR2 SYGVNS. The CDR3 is made up of 14 amino acids.

This clone was observed a few times. J is TRBJ1-2 and V is TRBV4-1, with D possibly TRBD1 on 6 matching bases. V lost 1 base to trimming and J lost 4 bases, with 16 bases between them. Germline CDR1 and CDR2: MGHRA and YSYEKL. The CDR3 length is 16 residues. CDR3 sequence reads: CASSQGASGTPYGYTF. CDR3 DNA: TGCGCCAGCAGCCAAGGAGCCTCCGGGACACCCTATGGCTACACCTTC.

The CDR3 DNA reads as TGTGCCAGCAGCCTGGACAGGGCGGGCAATCAGCCCCAGCATTTT. Translation: CASSLDRAGNQPQHF. J is TRBJ1-5 and V is TRBV7-9, with TRBD1 matching 8 bases. V shed 5 bases and J 2 bases; nucleotides not matched to a gene: 5. The germline CDR1 and CDR2 sequences are SEHNR and FQNEAQ (reference sequence). CDR3 length: 15 residues. Supplemented by reference TRBV7-9 and TRBJ1-5, the full variable domain reads DTGVSQNPRHKITKRGQNVTFRCDPISEHNRLYWYRQTLGQGPEFLTYFQNEAQLEKSRLLSDRFSAERPKGSFSTLEIQRTEQGDSAMYLCASSLDRAGNQPQHFGDGTRLSIL.

This chain uses TRBV16 with TRBJ1-5, with D tentatively TRBD1 (5 bases). V lost 0 bases and J lost 3, with 12 bases in between. The CDR3 is 16 amino acids. Germline V gene sequence: CDR1 KGHSY, CDR2 FQNENV. The CDR3 sequence is CASSQSSGHHNQPQHF. The CDR3 nucleotides read TGTGCCAGCAGCCAATCCTCCGGACACCACAATCAGCCCCAGCATTTT.

A few counts support this clone. The chain carries TRBV12-3 or TRBV12-4 and TRBJ2-7; D possibly corresponds to TRBD1 (5 bases). CDR3 size: 12 residues. Trimming removed 4 bases at V and 9 bases at J, with 13 bases between. CDR3 sequence reads: CASSSGPTGQYF. The CDR3, as DNA: TGTGCCAGCAGTTCAGGGCCTACGGGGCAGTACTTC.

The chain combines TRBV18 with TRBJ1-1; 8 bases line up with TRBD1. The V gene's germline CDR1 is KGHSH and CDR2 LQKENI. V gave up 3 bases and J gave up 5 bases; unmatched junction bases: 5. CDR3 length equals 14 residues. DNA of the CDR3: TGTGCCAGCTCACCTCCCACAGGGGGGACTGAAGCTTTCTTT. Protein sequence: CASSPPTGGTEAFF.

The chain employs TRBV29-1 and TRBJ1-3; D is possibly TRBD1 (6 bases). V was shortened by 5 bases and J by 4 bases, with 12 bases between the two germline ends. The CDR3 extends over 13 amino acids. Germline assignment: CDR1 SQVTM and CDR2 ANQGSEA. DNA for the CDR3: TGCAGCGTTCTCGGGACATCGGGAAACACCATATATTTT. Encoded protein: CSVLGTSGNTIYF.

In this sample, this clone turned up once. The chain joins TRBV29-1 to TRBJ1-2, with TRBD1 identical over 7 bases. With V trimmed by 4 bases and J by 7 bases, 6 bases remained unmatched. This CDR3 is 12 amino acids long. In germline, CDR1 is SQVTM, CDR2 ANQGSEA. The CDR3 nucleotides read TGCAGCGTTGGTGACAGGGAGGCTGGCTACACCTTC. This gives the protein CSVGDREAGYTF.

This clone was detected a few times. The CDR3 nucleotides are TGCGCCAGCAGCCACGGGGGGCGGTACGAGCAGTACTTC. It codes for CASSHGGRYEQYF. The V gene is TRBV4-1, the J gene TRBJ2-7, with D possibly matching TRBD2 (7 bases). Germline lookup yields CDR1 MGHRA and CDR2 YSYEKL. V was shortened by 3 bases and J by 4 bases, with 10 bases between the two germline ends. The CDR3 sequence is 13 residues long.